This T cell receptor (beta chain) was profiled in a study of blood T cell repertoires in COVID-19. For the study at large: PBMCs, B-cell-depleted T cells, or T cells were the source of the cDNA or gDNA that made up the material.

Under the authors' procedure: Estimates of nucleated cell counts were drawn from the amplification of reference gene primers. Sequenced by immunoSEQ multiplex PCR; TCRdb stores in-frame clones only, minus some. D and trimming come from the DNA, and the V and J calls and clone size come from that table. The profile shows fewer than 85,000 clones, roughly 90% of them singletons. The CDR3 length is 16 residues. Trimming at V came to 0 bases and at J to 2 bases, leaving 4 bases not matched to a gene. CDR1 is LGHNA, CDR2 YSLEER, per germline. Sequenced material: peripheral blood. The V gene is TRBV4-3, the J gene TRBJ2-7, with 10 bases aligning to TRBD1. The sequence was collected from a man aged 45 to 65 with active COVID-19. The CDR3 DNA follows: TGCGCCAGCAGCCAAGATCGGGGGACAGGGGCCTACGAGCAGTACTTC. This encodes CASSQDRGTGAYEQYF.